These 26 T cell receptor beta chains were all obtained from the same sample, sequenced in a study of T-cell memory formation after mild COVID-19. TCRdb reprocessed the 5' RACE reads via MiXCR and lists one record per CDR3 protein. The sample contains 550,000 to 700,000 distinct CDR3 sequences, roughly 17% of which appear only once. What was sequenced was PBMCs or a T cell subset sorted from them (not recorded which). These receptors all stem from an adult woman who had mild COVID-19 (a few samples of this study predate the infection). Cell type and time point are not known.

This clonotype was recorded a few times. For the CDR3, the DNA is TGTGCCAGCAGCTTGGTCCAGCCGAGCAATGAGCAGTTCTTC. The encoded protein is CASSLVQPSNEQFF. This chain connects TRBV7-2 to TRBJ2-1, with D unclear. The V end lost 3 bases, the J end lost 6 bases, and 12 bases lay between the germline ends. Germline V CDR1 and CDR2: SGHTA, FQGNSA. The CDR3 contains 14 residues.

The chain employs TRBV12-3 or TRBV12-4 and TRBJ2-1; 10 bases align to TRBD2. The length of the CDR3 is 13 residues. V trimming: 1 base; J trimming: 11 bases; junction bases outside the gene matches: 2. DNA for the CDR3: TGTGCCAGCAGTTTAGGACTAGCGGGCCAGCAGTTCTTC. Translating it yields CASSLGLAGQQFF.

The chain joins TRBV19 to TRBJ2-1; D not resolved. The V gene's germline CDR1 is LNHDA and CDR2 SQIVND (reference sequence). The CDR3 has 11 amino acids. V lost 5 bases to trimming and J lost 8 bases, with 7 bases between them. The CDR3 region is CASSAVYEQFF. As DNA, the CDR3 is TGTGCCAGTAGTGCGGTATATGAGCAGTTCTTC.

V gene TRBV29-1 combines with J gene TRBJ1-1; D possibly corresponds to TRBD1 (5 bases). Looked up from germline, CDR1 is SQVTM and CDR2 is ANQGSEA. This CDR3 region has 12 residues. Trimming removed 4 bases at V and 3 bases at J, with 9 bases between. Here the CDR3 reads CSVVQGDTEAFF. In DNA form, the CDR3 reads TGCAGCGTTGTGCAGGGAGACACTGAAGCTTTCTTT. Looking up the rest from reference TRBV29-1 and TRBJ1-1 gives the full variable domain: SAVISQKPSRDICQRGTSLTIQCQVDSQVTMMFWYRQQPGQSLTLIATANQGSEATYESGFVIDKFPISRPNLTFSTLTVSNMSPEDSSIYLCSVVQGDTEAFFGQGTRLTVV.

This rearrangement joins TRBV4-1 to TRBJ2-2; D gene unclear. Germline CDR1 is MGHRA and CDR2 is YSYEKL. This CDR3 spans 15 amino acids. Trimming removed 4 bases from V and 2 bases from J, with 11 bases in between. CDR3 sequence: CASSPGLGNTGELFF. Here the CDR3 DNA reads TGCGCCAGCAGCCCTGGGCTGGGAAACACCGGGGAGCTGTTTTTT.

This clonotype was counted only a few times. This chain joins TRBV19 and TRBJ2-2; TRBD1 agrees at 11 bases. Germline V gene lookup returns CDR1 LNHDA and CDR2 SQIVND (reference sequence). J lost 7 bases, V lost 7 bases, and 5 bases had no gene match. The CDR3 is made up of 14 amino acids. In nucleotides, the CDR3 is TGTGCCAGTAAAGGACAGGGGGCGCACGGGGAGCTGTTTTTT. It specifies CASKGQGAHGELFF. The full variable domain, with the rest looked up from reference TRBV19 and TRBJ2-2, is DGGITQSPKYLFRKEGQNVTLSCEQNLNHDAMYWYRQDPGQGLRLIYYSQIVNDFQKGDIAEGYSVSREKKESFPLTVTSAQKNPTAFYLCASKGQGAHGELFFGEGSRLTVL.

This chain links TRBV12-3 or TRBV12-4 with TRBJ1-1; D might be TRBD1 (6 bases). The germline V and J ends were trimmed by 5 bases and 4 bases, with 23 bases remaining between them. This CDR3 comprises 17 residues. DNA of the CDR3: TGTGCCAGCAGTCCACTATGGGGGGGCTCAGGTGGCACTGAAGCTTTCTTT. It yields the protein CASSPLWGGSGGTEAFF.

This clonotype occurred a few times. Because the CDR3's place on the DNA is in doubt, the DNA is left out and the CDR3 is given as listed by TCRdb. The rearrangement joins TRBV6-5 to TRBJ1-1; the table assigns TRBD1, which was not confirmed against the DNA. The CDR3 region is 14 residues in length, termini included. Germline V gene sequence: CDR1 MNHEY, CDR2 SVGAGI. CDR3 sequence: CASSSSGLNTEAFF.

This chain joins TRBV6-6 and TRBJ2-5; TRBD2 agrees at 9 bases. J was trimmed by 5 bases and V by 0 bases; bases with no gene match: 7. CDR1 is MNHNY, CDR2 SVGAGI, per germline (reference sequence). This CDR3 spans 16 amino acids. CDR3 region: CASSYSPGLAKETQYF. The CDR3 region has the DNA TGTGCCAGCAGTTACTCCCCCGGACTAGCGAAGGAGACCCAGTACTTC.

This clonotype was recorded a few times. The chain couples TRBV12-3 or TRBV12-4 to TRBJ2-1, with 12 nucleotides matching TRBD2. The CDR3 contains 17 residues. The V and J ends lost 4 bases and 0 bases, in that order; junction bases with no gene match: 4. CDR3 nucleotides: TGTGCCAGCAGTTGGACTAGCGGGGCAAGCTCCTACAATGAGCAGTTCTTC. Its translation: CASSWTSGASSYNEQFF.

The chain recombines TRBV14 with TRBJ2-2; no definite D call. Per the germline V gene, CDR1 is SGHDN and CDR2 is FVKESK. This CDR3 spans 13 amino acids. V dropped 2 bases and J dropped 6 bases, with 7 bases sitting between them. Here the CDR3 DNA reads TGTGCCAGCAGCCAATACCCCGCCGGGGAGCTGTTTTTT. It translates to CASSQYPAGELFF.

J is TRBJ2-1 and V is TRBV2, with a tentative D call TRBD2 (8 bases). There are 14 residues in the CDR3. Per germline, CDR1 SNHLY and CDR2 FYNNEI. Trimming stripped 8 bases from V and 2 bases from J, with 13 bases between. CDR3 amino acids: CASPGGTAYNEQFF. CDR3 DNA sequence: TGTGCCAGCCCGGGGGGGACAGCCTACAATGAGCAGTTCTTC.

This sequence joins TRBV5-1 and TRBJ1-1; D perhaps matches TRBD1 (6 bases). CDR1 and CDR2 from the germline V gene are SGHRS and YFSETQ. This CDR3 comprises 15 residues. V shed 4 bases and J shed 6 bases, with 19 bases lying between them. This chain's CDR3 is CASSNDQGRWAEAFF. As DNA, the CDR3 is TGCGCCAGCAGCAATGATCAGGGGAGGTGGGCTGAAGCTTTCTTT.

The chain uses TRBV6-2 or TRBV6-3 and TRBJ2-6; D not resolved. The ends were cut back, 3 bases at V and 2 bases at J, with 2 bases in the middle. Germline V lookup: CDR1 MNHEY, CDR2 SVGEGT. The CDR3 runs to 13 residues. CDR3 loop: CASSYPGANVLTF. The CDR3 nucleotides are TGTGCCAGCAGTTATCCTGGGGCCAACGTCCTGACTTTC.

The J gene is TRBJ2-3, the V gene TRBV6-1; TRBD2 matches 10 bases. Trimming took 6 bases from V and 2 from J; bases not matched to a gene: 8. CDR1 is MNHNS, CDR2 SASEGT, per germline. The length of the CDR3 is 16 residues. In DNA form, the CDR3 reads TGTGCCAGCAGGACCTGGACTAGCGGTAACACAGATACGCAGTATTTT. This translates into CASRTWTSGNTDTQYF.

The chain has TRBV6-5 and TRBJ2-7, with D unclear. V gave up 10 bases and J gave up 3 bases, with 13 bases separating them. This CDR3 is 12 amino acids long. Germline values: CDR1 MNHEY, CDR2 SVGAGI. As DNA, the CDR3 is TGTGCCACGAGGCAGGATTTCTACGAGCAGTACTTC. It encodes CATRQDFYEQYF.

This clonotype has more than one count but fewer than ten. This CDR3 is CASSLGRASPLHF. The CDR3 DNA reads TGTGCCAGCAGCTTGGGAAGAGCTTCACCCCTCCACTTT. The chain couples TRBV5-6 to TRBJ1-6; D is undetermined. CDR1 and CDR2 from the germline V gene are SGHDT and YYEEEE. This CDR3 has 13 amino acids. The V and J ends lost 0 bases and 9 bases respectively, with 7 bases between them. The full variable domain, its missing parts supplied by reference TRBV5-6 and TRBJ1-6, is DAGVTQSPTHLIKTRGQQVTLRCSPKSGHDTVSWYQQALGQGPQFIFQYYEEEERQRGNFPDRFSGHQFPNYSSELNVNALLLGDSALYLCASSLGRASPLHFGNGTRLTVT.

This sequence joins TRBV6-5 and TRBJ2-7, with D unclear. There are 11 residues in the CDR3. Per germline, CDR1 MNHEY and CDR2 SVGAGI. The CDR3 nucleotides read TGTGCTTCTAGACGGTTATACGAGCAGTACTTC. Protein sequence: CASRRLYEQYF.

The chain couples TRBV6-6 to TRBJ2-7, with TRBD2 identical over 10 bases. The ends lost 2 bases at V and 4 bases at J; junction bases unmatched: 5. CDR1 MNHNY and CDR2 SVGAGI come from the germline V gene (reference sequence). The CDR3 has 15 amino acids. DNA of the CDR3: TGTGCCAGCAGTTACCCTAGCGGGAGCCTATACGAGCAGTACTTC. This gives the protein CASSYPSGSLYEQYF.

V usage is TRBV30 and J usage is TRBJ2-7, with a possible D match to TRBD2 (5 bases). Germline V gene lookup returns CDR1 GTSNPN and CDR2 SVGIG (reference sequence). Trimming left V 1 base short and J 1 base short, with 17 bases between. The CDR3 has 16 amino acids. As DNA, the CDR3 is TGTGCCTGGAGTGAACGGCCCGGAGGCCGTTCCTACGAGCAGTACTTC. Its protein is CAWSERPGGRSYEQYF.

This clonotype was seen only a few times. This rearrangement joins TRBV7-2 to TRBJ1-1; D is unresolved. The CDR3 loop spans 12 amino acids. V was clipped by 5 bases and J by 7 bases, with 11 bases between them. Germline lookup yields CDR1 SGHTA and CDR2 FQGNSA. CDR3: CASSREVGEAFF. In DNA form, the CDR3 reads TGTGCCAGCAGCCGAGAGGTCGGTGAAGCTTTCTTT.

V gene TRBV18 combines with J gene TRBJ2-7, with D possibly matching TRBD1 (6 bases). The CDR3 is 13 residues long. The V end was cut by 5 bases, the J end by 2 bases, with 10 bases between. From germline, CDR1 is KGHSH and CDR2 LQKENI. The chain's CDR3 is CASSGQSTYEQYF. DNA for the CDR3: TGTGCCAGCTCAGGACAGTCCACCTACGAGCAGTACTTC. Drawing the rest from reference TRBV18 and TRBJ2-7, the complete variable domain is NAGVMQNPRHLVRRRGQEARLRCSPMKGHSHVYWYRQLPEEGLKFMVYLQKENIIDESGMPKERFSAEFPKEGPSILRIQQVVRGDSAAYFCASSGQSTYEQYFGPGTRLTVT.

The chain combines TRBV29-1 with TRBJ2-5, with 12 positions matching TRBD2. The V gene end was trimmed by 5 bases and the J gene end by 4 bases; junction bases not matched to a gene: 17. Germline loops: CDR1 SQVTM, CDR2 ANQGSEA. The CDR3 totals 18 residues. CDR3: CSVTGDLAGGPRRETQYF. Here the CDR3 DNA reads TGCAGCGTTACTGGAGATCTAGCGGGAGGGCCGAGGCGAGAGACCCAGTACTTC.

A few counts support this clonotype. The rearrangement uses TRBV7-2 and TRBJ2-5; 11 bases fit TRBD2. Germline lookup yields CDR1 SGHTA and CDR2 FQGNSA. This CDR3 is 16 amino acids long. The V segment lost 5 bases and the J segment 4 bases; nucleotides outside the gene matches: 9. The CDR3 region is CASSRSSGRIAETQYF. Here the CDR3 DNA reads TGTGCCAGCAGCAGGTCTAGCGGGAGGATCGCAGAGACCCAGTACTTC.

Here the CDR3 reads CASSLDANYNEQFF. Here the CDR3 DNA reads TGCGCCAGCAGCTTGGATGCTAACTACAATGAGCAGTTCTTC. The chain couples TRBV5-1 to TRBJ2-1; D is unclear. CDR1 SGHRS and CDR2 YFSETQ come from the germline V gene. CDR3 length: 14 residues. V lost 0 bases and J 3 bases, leaving 7 bases between the germline ends.

This clonotype was counted a few times. The chain combines TRBV7-9 with TRBJ1-6; 8 bases agree with TRBD1. The length of the CDR3 is 17 residues. Germline-derived CDR1 and CDR2 are SEHNR and FQNEAQ (reference sequence). The ends lost 5 bases at V and 6 bases at J; junction bases unmatched: 12. DNA for the CDR3: TGTGCCAGCAGCGCACCCGGGACAGGAGAAATTAATTCACCCCTCCACTTT. It specifies CASSAPGTGEINSPLHF.